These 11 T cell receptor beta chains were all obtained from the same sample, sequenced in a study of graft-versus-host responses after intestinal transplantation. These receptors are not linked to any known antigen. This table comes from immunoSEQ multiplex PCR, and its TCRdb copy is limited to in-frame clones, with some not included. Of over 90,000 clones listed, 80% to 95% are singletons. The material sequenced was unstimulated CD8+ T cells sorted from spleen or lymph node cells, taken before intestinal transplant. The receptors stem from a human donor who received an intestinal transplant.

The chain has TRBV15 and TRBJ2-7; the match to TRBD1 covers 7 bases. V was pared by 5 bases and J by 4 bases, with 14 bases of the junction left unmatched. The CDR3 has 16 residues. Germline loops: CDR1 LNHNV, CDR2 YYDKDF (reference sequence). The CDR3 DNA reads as TGTGCCACCAGCTACACAAAAACGACAGGGACGTACGAGCAGTACTTC. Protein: CATSYTKTTGTYEQYF.

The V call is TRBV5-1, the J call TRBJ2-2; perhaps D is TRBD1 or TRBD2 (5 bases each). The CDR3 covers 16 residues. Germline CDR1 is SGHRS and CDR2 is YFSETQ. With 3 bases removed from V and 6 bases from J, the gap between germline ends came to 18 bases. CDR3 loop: CASSWGIRGAPGELFF. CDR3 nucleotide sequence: TGCGCCAGCAGCTGGGGGATCCGGGGCGCCCCCGGGGAGCTGTTTTTT.

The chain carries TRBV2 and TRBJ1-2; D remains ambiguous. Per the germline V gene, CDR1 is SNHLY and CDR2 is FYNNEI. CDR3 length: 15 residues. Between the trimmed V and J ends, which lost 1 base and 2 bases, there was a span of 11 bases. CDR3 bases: TGTGCCAGCAGTGAAGTATTAGACCTCAACTATGGCTACACCTTC. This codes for CASSEVLDLNYGYTF.

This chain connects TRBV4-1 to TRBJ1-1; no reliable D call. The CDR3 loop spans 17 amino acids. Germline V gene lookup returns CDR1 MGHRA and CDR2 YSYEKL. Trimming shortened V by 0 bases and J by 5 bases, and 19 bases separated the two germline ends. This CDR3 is CASSQDGPAGYGTEAFF. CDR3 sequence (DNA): TGCGCCAGCAGCCAAGACGGTCCGGCCGGTTACGGGACTGAAGCTTTCTTT.

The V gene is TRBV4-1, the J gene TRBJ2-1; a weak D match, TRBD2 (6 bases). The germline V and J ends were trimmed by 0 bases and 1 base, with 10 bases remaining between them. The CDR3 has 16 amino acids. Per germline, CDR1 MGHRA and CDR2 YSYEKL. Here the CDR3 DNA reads TGCGCCAGCAGCCAAGAACCGGGACTGTCCTACAATGAGCAGTTCTTC. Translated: CASSQEPGLSYNEQFF.

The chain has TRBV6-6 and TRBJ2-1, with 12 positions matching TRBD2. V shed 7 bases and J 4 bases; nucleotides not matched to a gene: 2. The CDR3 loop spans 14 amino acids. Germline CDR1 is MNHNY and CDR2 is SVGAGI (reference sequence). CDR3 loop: CASIGLAGYNEQFF. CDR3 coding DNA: TGTGCCAGCATCGGACTAGCGGGGTACAATGAGCAGTTCTTC.

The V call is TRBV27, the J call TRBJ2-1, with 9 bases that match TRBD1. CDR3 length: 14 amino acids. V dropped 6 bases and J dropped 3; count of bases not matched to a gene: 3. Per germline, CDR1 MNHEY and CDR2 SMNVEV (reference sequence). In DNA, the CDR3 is TGTGCCAGCAGCCGACAGGGGGACTACAATGAGCAGTTCTTC. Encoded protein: CASSRQGDYNEQFF.

The CDR3 coding sequence is TGCGCCAGCAGCCTAAAGGCGGGGGAAAGCTACGAGCAGTACTTC. It codes for CASSLKAGESYEQYF. J is TRBJ2-7 and V is TRBV4-1; 7 bases fit TRBD2. From germline, CDR1 is MGHRA and CDR2 YSYEKL. V was pared by 4 bases and J by 3 bases, with 9 bases of the junction left unmatched. The CDR3 covers 15 residues.

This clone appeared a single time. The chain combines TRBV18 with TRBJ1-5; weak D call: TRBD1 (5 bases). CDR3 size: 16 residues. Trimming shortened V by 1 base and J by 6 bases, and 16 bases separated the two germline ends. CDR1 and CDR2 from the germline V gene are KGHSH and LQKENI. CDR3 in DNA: TGTGCCAGCTCACCACGGGCAGGGTGGAATATTCAGCCCCAGCATTTT. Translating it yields CASSPRAGWNIQPQHF.

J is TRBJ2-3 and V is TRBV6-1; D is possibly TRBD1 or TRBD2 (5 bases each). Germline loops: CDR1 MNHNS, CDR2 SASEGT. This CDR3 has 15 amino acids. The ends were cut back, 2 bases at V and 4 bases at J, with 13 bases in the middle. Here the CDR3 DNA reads TGTGCCAGCAGTGAATTCGGGACGCCCGCAGATACGCAGTATTTT. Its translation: CASSEFGTPADTQYF.

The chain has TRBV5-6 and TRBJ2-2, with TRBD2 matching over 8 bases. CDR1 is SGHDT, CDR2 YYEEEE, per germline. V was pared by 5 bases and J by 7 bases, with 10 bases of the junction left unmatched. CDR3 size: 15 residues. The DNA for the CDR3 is TGTGCCAGCAGTATTAATAGCGGGGCATACGGGGAGCTGTTTTTT. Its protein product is CASSINSGAYGELFF. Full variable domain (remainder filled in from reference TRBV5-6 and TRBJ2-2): DAGVTQSPTHLIKTRGQQVTLRCSPKSGHDTVSWYQQALGQGPQFIFQYYEEEERQRGNFPDRFSGHQFPNYSSELNVNALLLGDSALYLCASSINSGAYGELFFGEGSRLTVL.